Listed here are 23 T cell receptor beta chains from one sample, sequenced in a study of blood T cell repertoires in COVID-19. The data were produced by immunoSEQ multiplex PCR, yet TCRdb's version contains in-frame clones alone and is incomplete. The sample has about 100,000 clones, 69% seen once; the top ten hold less than 6.5%. The sample was peripheral blood. The origin of the receptors is a man of 80 years or more with acute or convalescent COVID-19.

The chain joins TRBV4-3 to TRBJ2-1, with D maybe TRBD1 (5 bases). The CDR3 is 15 residues long. CDR1 and CDR2 from the germline V gene are LGHNA and YSLEER. V was cut by 0 bases and J by 7 bases, with 13 bases left in between. CDR3 sequence reads: CASSQEPHKGNEQFF. The CDR3 nucleotides are TGCGCCAGCAGCCAAGAACCCCATAAGGGGAATGAGCAGTTCTTC.

The V gene is TRBV9, the J gene TRBJ2-7; D call uncertain. The germline V gene has CDR1 SGDLS and CDR2 YYNGEE. Trimming stripped 1 base from V and 1 base from J, with 12 bases between. The length of the CDR3 is 15 residues. The CDR3 nucleotides are TGTGCCAGCAGCGTAACCCCATCCGAGTCCTACGAGCAGTACTTC. This encodes CASSVTPSESYEQYF.

In nucleotides, the CDR3 is TGTGCCAGCAGCTCCGGGACATTCTATGGCTACACCTTC. This encodes CASSSGTFYGYTF. The chain uses TRBV7-2 and TRBJ1-2; D is perhaps TRBD1 (6 bases). Germline CDR1 SGHTA, CDR2 FQGNSA. Trimming shortened V by 4 bases and J by 4 bases, and 10 bases separated the two germline ends. The CDR3 consists of 13 residues.

This chain joins TRBV28 and TRBJ2-3; TRBD2 aligns across 8 bases. Germline loops: CDR1 MDHEN, CDR2 SYDVKM. The CDR3 length is 15 residues. Trimming removed 7 bases from V and 6 bases from J; junction bases left unmatched: 12. This chain's CDR3 is CASMAREAGRDTQYF. The CDR3 bases are TGTGCCAGCATGGCGCGGGAGGCCGGGAGGGATACGCAGTATTTT.

The table lists this clone with a few counts. The chain is built from TRBV18 and TRBJ2-1; tentatively, D is TRBD1 (6 bases). Germline CDR1 reads KGHSH; CDR2 reads LQKENI. V lost 1 base and J 4 bases, leaving 8 bases between the germline ends. This CDR3 is 14 amino acids long. The chain's CDR3 is CASSPQTGYNEQFF. In DNA form, the CDR3 reads TGTGCCAGCTCACCACAGACAGGTTACAATGAGCAGTTCTTC.

This chain connects TRBV10-3 to TRBJ1-2; TRBD1 is a possible D gene (5 bases). Germline CDR1 and CDR2: ENHRY and SYGVKD. The CDR3 totals 14 residues. The germline V and J ends were trimmed by 10 bases and 3 bases, with 18 bases remaining between them. The CDR3 nucleotides read TGTGCCACCGCCCCGGGGCGGGAAGACTATGGCTACACCTTC. It translates to CATAPGREDYGYTF.

This clone turned up a few times. This chain joins TRBV5-6 and TRBJ2-3; D gene ambiguous. This CDR3 spans 15 amino acids. V was cut by 1 base and J by 4 bases, with 13 bases left in between. CDR1 and CDR2 from the germline V gene are SGHDT and YYEEEE. CDR3 in amino acids: CASSLRFLIADTQYF. The DNA of the CDR3 is TGTGCCAGCAGCTTGCGGTTTTTGATCGCAGATACGCAGTATTTT.

This chain uses TRBV27 with TRBJ2-7; 11 bases align to TRBD2. The V and J ends lost 6 bases and 4 bases, in that order; junction bases with no gene match: 5. Germline-derived CDR1 and CDR2 are MNHEY and SMNVEV (reference sequence). The CDR3 totals 14 residues. The CDR3 spells CASSLLAGEYEQYF. CDR3 coding DNA: TGTGCCAGCAGCCTACTAGCGGGGGAGTACGAGCAGTACTTC.

This sequence joins TRBV3-1 (or the pseudogene TRBV3-2) and TRBJ1-4; D call uncertain. Germline V lookup: CDR1 LGHDT, CDR2 YNNKEL (reference sequence). The CDR3 runs to 13 residues. V was pared by 1 base and J by 6 bases, with 6 bases between. CDR3 DNA: TGTGCCAGCAGCCAAGTAATAGATGAAAAACTGTTTTTT. Its protein is CASSQVIDEKLFF.

The gene calls are TRBV30 and TRBJ2-1; possibly TRBD2 for D (5 bases). Trimming shortened V by 0 bases and J by 0 bases, and 12 bases separated the two germline ends. This CDR3 region has 16 residues. The germline V gene has CDR1 GTSNPN and CDR2 SVGIG (reference sequence). Here the CDR3 reads CAWSVDYSSSYNEQFF. The DNA of the CDR3 is TGTGCCTGGAGTGTAGACTATTCGAGCTCCTACAATGAGCAGTTCTTC.

The genes are TRBV28 and TRBJ2-7; 9 bases line up with TRBD1. The length of the CDR3 is 15 residues. CDR1 and CDR2 from the germline V gene are MDHEN and SYDVKM. With 6 bases clipped from V and 2 bases from J, the junction kept 8 bases outside the gene matches. CDR3 sequence reads: CASRSFRQGAYEQYF. Here the CDR3 DNA reads TGTGCCAGCAGATCCTTCCGACAGGGGGCCTACGAGCAGTACTTC.

This clone was seen a handful of times. For the CDR3, the DNA is TGTGCCAGCAGCCCTTTGACGGGAGGGGGCATTCAGTACTTC. This codes for CASSPLTGGGIQYF. The rearrangement links TRBV7-8 to TRBJ2-4; 8 bases agree with TRBD2. There are 14 residues in the CDR3. Germline lookup yields CDR1 SGHVS and CDR2 FQNEAQ. The V gene end was trimmed by 5 bases and the J gene end by 9 bases; junction bases not matched to a gene: 9.

The chain joins TRBV5-4 to TRBJ1-1; D is uncertain. The ends were cut back, 2 bases at V and 6 bases at J, with 14 bases in the middle. The CDR3 has 14 amino acids. Germline V gives CDR1 SGHNT, CDR2 YYREEE (reference sequence). Here the CDR3 reads CASSFLGSGSEAFF. DNA for the CDR3: TGTGCCAGCAGCTTCCTAGGATCGGGGTCTGAAGCTTTCTTT.

The chain couples TRBV2 to TRBJ2-1, with 9 bases fitting TRBD2. Germline V gene sequence: CDR1 SNHLY, CDR2 FYNNEI. Trimming cost V 10 bases and J 3 bases; bases outside gene matches: 10. CDR3 length: 15 residues. DNA for the CDR3: TGTGCCACCGCCCCCGGGACTAGCAACTACAATGAGCAGTTCTTC. This codes for CATAPGTSNYNEQFF.

The chain recombines TRBV5-6 with TRBJ1-4; TRBD1 matches 9 bases. The junction had 6 bases not matched to a gene; V was cut back by 0 bases and J by 0 bases. The CDR3 extends over 18 amino acids. Germline V gene lookup returns CDR1 SGHDT and CDR2 YYEEEE. CDR3 loop: CASSLVGQGYATNEKLFF. The CDR3 DNA sequence: TGTGCCAGCAGCTTGGTTGGACAGGGGTATGCAACTAATGAAAAACTGTTTTTT.

CDR3 sequence reads: CASRDRGNTEAFF. The DNA of the CDR3 is TGTGCCAGCAGAGACAGGGGGAACACTGAAGCTTTCTTT. The rearrangement joins TRBV6-5 to TRBJ1-1; 8 bases fit TRBD1. The CDR3 extends over 13 amino acids. V lost 6 bases to trimming and J lost 1 base; unmatched junction nucleotides: 1. CDR1 MNHEY and CDR2 SVGAGI come from the germline V gene.

V gene TRBV11-3 combines with J gene TRBJ2-3; 9 bases are shared with TRBD2. V was pared by 7 bases and J by 6 bases, with 5 bases of the junction left unmatched. The germline V gene encodes CDR1 SGHNT and CDR2 YENEEA. CDR3 length: 13 residues. The CDR3 coding sequence is TGTGCCAGCAAGACTAGCGGAGAGGATACGCAGTATTTT. Protein: CASKTSGEDTQYF. The entire variable domain, with the rest obtained from reference TRBV11-3 and TRBJ2-3, is as follows: EAGVVQSPRYKIIEKKQPVAFWCNPISGHNTLYWYLQNLGQGPELLIRYENEEAVDDSQLPKDRFSAERLKGVDSTLKIQPAELGDSAVYLCASKTSGEDTQYFGPGTRLTVL.

The V gene is TRBV5-8, the J gene TRBJ2-3; 9 nucleotides agree with TRBD2. Germline trimming cut 6 bases from V and 1 base from J; bases unmatched to any gene: 6. Germline V gives CDR1 SGHTS, CDR2 YDEGEE. CDR3 length: 15 amino acids. CDR3 region: CASNLAGVGTDTQYF. CDR3 bases: TGTGCCAGCAACTTAGCGGGAGTGGGCACAGATACGCAGTATTTT.

The sample holds many counts of this clone. The V and J genes are TRBV4-3 and TRBJ2-7, with 9 bases fitting TRBD1. Germline CDR1 is LGHNA and CDR2 is YSLEER. V trimming: 8 bases; J trimming: 3 bases; junction bases outside the gene matches: 11. The CDR3 spans 15 residues. The DNA for the CDR3 is TGCGCCAGCGCGGAATCGGGACAGGGCTACTACGAGCAGTACTTC. Its translation is CASAESGQGYYEQYF.

The chain joins TRBV30 to TRBJ2-3; TRBD2 matches at 9 bases. Trimming removed 1 base from V and 3 bases from J; junction bases left unmatched: 2. The CDR3 runs 14 residues. Per germline, CDR1 GTSNPN and CDR2 SVGIG (reference sequence). CDR3 region: CAWSGGRGTDTQYF. CDR3 DNA: TGTGCCTGGAGTGGCGGGAGGGGGACAGATACGCAGTATTTT.

The chain uses TRBV6-4 and TRBJ2-3; a weak D match, TRBD2 (6 bases). Germline V gives CDR1 MRHNA, CDR2 SNTAGT. The CDR3 has 15 residues. With 5 bases removed from V and 1 base from J, the gap between germline ends came to 13 bases. The CDR3 region is CASSPWASGTDTQYF. The CDR3 DNA sequence: TGTGCCAGCAGTCCTTGGGCTAGCGGCACAGATACGCAGTATTTT.

This chain uses TRBV18 with TRBJ2-7, with D unresolved. The CDR3 runs 13 residues. V was cut by 2 bases and J by 3 bases, with 8 bases left in between. Germline V gives CDR1 KGHSH, CDR2 LQKENI. CDR3 sequence (DNA): TGTGCCAGCTCACCAACGTCCAGCTACGAGCAGTACTTC. It is translated as CASSPTSSYEQYF.

The chain employs TRBV7-3 and TRBJ2-2; maybe TRBD2 (5 bases). The germline gives CDR1 SGHTA, CDR2 FQGTGA. This CDR3 is built from 13 residues. V lost 8 bases to trimming and J lost 6 bases, with 13 bases between them. CDR3 in amino acids: CASSTSPPGELFF. DNA of the CDR3: TGTGCCAGCTCCACTAGTCCGCCCGGGGAGCTGTTTTTT.